This T cell receptor beta chain appears in the sequencing data of a study of Graves' ophthalmopathy and Graves' hyperthyroidism. Scientists amplified the TCR beta CDR3 regions from RNA transcripts. The workflow started with a first-round RT-PCR run with HTBI primers and then moved on to a second-round multiplex PCR. MiXCR, run by TCRdb on the multiplex PCR reads, gives a single entry per CDR3 protein. Of approximately 640,000 distinct CDR3 sequences in the sample, about two fifths are singletons; the top ten hold 2.5% to 3.5%. V shed 10 bases and J 6 bases; nucleotides not matched to a gene: 2. CDR1 and CDR2 from the germline V gene are KGHDR and SFDVKD. This CDR3 has 13 amino acids. A few counts support this clonotype. As the CDR3 is not closed by the conserved phenylalanine or tryptophan, this likely results from a read error. Where ophthalmopathy was present, donors had moderate-to-severe activity, CAS ≥3, NOSPECS ≥4 and duration under 3 months. The authors diagnosed from clinical symptoms, serum thyroxine, TRAb, thyroid ultrasound and orbital computed tomography.

The chain is built from TRBV24-1 and TRBJ2-1, with TRBD2 matching 13 bases. Sequenced sample: peripheral blood. This TCR was sampled from an adult man with Graves' ophthalmopathy. CDR3 residues: CATGLAGINEQFS. CDR3 DNA: TGTGCCACGGGACTAGCGGGAATCAATGAGCAGTTCTCC.